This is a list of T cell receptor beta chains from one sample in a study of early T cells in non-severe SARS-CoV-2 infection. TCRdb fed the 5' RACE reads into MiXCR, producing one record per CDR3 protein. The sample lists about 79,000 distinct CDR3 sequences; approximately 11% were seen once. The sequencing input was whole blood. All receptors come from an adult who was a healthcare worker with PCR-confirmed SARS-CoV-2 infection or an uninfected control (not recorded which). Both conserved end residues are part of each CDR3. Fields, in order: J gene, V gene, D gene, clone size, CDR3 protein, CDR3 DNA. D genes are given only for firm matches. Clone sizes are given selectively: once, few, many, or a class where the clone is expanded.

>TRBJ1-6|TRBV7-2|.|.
CASSLDGGYNSPLHF
TGTGCCAGCAGCTTAGACGGGGGCTATAATTCACCCCTCCACTTT
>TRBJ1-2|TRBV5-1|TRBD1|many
CASSRGQVNYGYTF
TGCGCCAGCAGCCGGGGACAGGTTAACTATGGCTACACCTTC
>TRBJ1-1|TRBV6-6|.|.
CASSYSVGNTEAFF
TGTGCCAGCAGTTACTCGGTGGGGAACACTGAAGCTTTCTTT
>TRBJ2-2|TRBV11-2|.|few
CASSSLRSTGELFF
TGTGCCAGCAGCTCACTACGGAGCACCGGGGAGCTGTTTTTT
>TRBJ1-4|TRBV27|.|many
CASSLAGGREKLFF
TGTGCCAGCAGTTTGGCGGGCGGCCGTGAAAAACTGTTTTTT
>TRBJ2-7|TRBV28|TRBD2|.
CASSHTSGGAYEQYF
TGTGCCAGCAGCCACACTAGCGGGGGGGCCTACGAGCAGTACTTC
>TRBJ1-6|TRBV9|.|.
CASSVGVSSYNSPLHF
TGTGCCAGCAGCGTAGGGGTTAGCTCCTATAATTCACCCCTCCACTTT
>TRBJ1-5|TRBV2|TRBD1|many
CASSELQGAAAQHF
TGTGCCAGCAGTGAGCTGCAGGGGGCTGCGGCCCAGCATTTT
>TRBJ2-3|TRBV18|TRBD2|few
CASSPREGPTDTQYF
TGTGCCAGCTCACCTAGGGAGGGTCCGACAGATACGCAGTATTTT
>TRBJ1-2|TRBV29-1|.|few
CSVVGSGYGYTF
TGCAGCGTTGTAGGATCGGGCTATGGCTACACCTTC
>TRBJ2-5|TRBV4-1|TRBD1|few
CASSQGAPTGGETQYF
TGCGCCAGCAGCCAAGGGGCCCCAACAGGGGGAGAGACCCAGTACTTC
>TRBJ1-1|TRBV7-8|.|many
CASSLGGLGEAFF
TGTGCCAGCAGCTTAGGGGGCCTTGGGGAAGCTTTCTTT
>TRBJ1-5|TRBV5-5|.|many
CASSLEQGGQPQHF
TGTGCCAGCAGCTTAGAACAGGGCGGTCAGCCCCAGCATTTT
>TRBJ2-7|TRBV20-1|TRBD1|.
CSASLNRGRLYEQYF
TGCAGTGCTAGCCTCAACAGGGGACGACTATACGAGCAGTACTTC
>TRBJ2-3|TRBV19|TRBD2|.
CASSDSGVADTQYF
TGTGCCAGTAGTGACAGCGGGGTGGCAGATACGCAGTATTTT
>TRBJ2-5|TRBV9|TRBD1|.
CASSVEGALGTQYF
TGTGCCAGCAGCGTAGAGGGGGCCTTGGGGACCCAGTACTTC
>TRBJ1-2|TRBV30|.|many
CAWRETVSYTF
TGTGCCTGGAGAGAGACAGTGAGCTACACCTTC
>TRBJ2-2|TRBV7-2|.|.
CASSFKGGPGTGELFF
TGTGCCAGCAGCTTTAAGGGGGGGCCTGGCACCGGGGAGCTGTTTTTT
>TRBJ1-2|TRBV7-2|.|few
CASSLGEPGGYTF
TGTGCCAGCAGCTTAGGAGAGCCGGGTGGCTACACCTTC
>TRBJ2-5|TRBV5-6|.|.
CASSGSGFSETQYF
TGTGCCAGCAGCGGATCAGGCTTTTCAGAGACCCAGTACTTC
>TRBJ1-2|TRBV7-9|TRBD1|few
CASSQSRTGHHNGYTF
TGTGCCAGCAGTCAAAGCCGGACAGGGCACCACAATGGCTACACCTTC
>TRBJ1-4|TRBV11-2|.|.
CASSVLRGGNEKLFF
TGTGCCAGCAGCGTCTTACGTGGGGGTAATGAAAAACTGTTTTTT
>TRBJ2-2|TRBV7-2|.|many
CASSPNGGGGELFF
TGTGCCAGCAGCCCCAATGGGGGTGGCGGGGAGCTGTTTTTT
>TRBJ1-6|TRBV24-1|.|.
CATSDLRGNSPLHF
TGTGCCACCAGTGATTTGAGGGGAAATTCACCCCTCCACTTT
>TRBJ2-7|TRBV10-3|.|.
CAISESAGNTYEQYF
TGTGCCATCAGTGAGTCGGCAGGCAACACCTACGAGCAGTACTTC
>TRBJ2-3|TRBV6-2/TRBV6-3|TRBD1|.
CASRKGGAADTQYF
TGTGCCAGCAGAAAAGGGGGCGCGGCAGATACGCAGTATTTT
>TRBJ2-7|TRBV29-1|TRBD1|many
CSVEGGQGEAYEQYF
TGCAGCGTTGAAGGGGGACAGGGCGAAGCTTACGAGCAGTACTTC
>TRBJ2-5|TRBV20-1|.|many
CSARGLAQETQYF
TGCAGTGCTAGAGGGCTAGCGCAAGAGACCCAGTACTTC
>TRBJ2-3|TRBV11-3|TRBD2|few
CASSQGGVRTDTQYF
TGTGCCAGCAGCCAGGGAGGGGTCCGCACAGATACGCAGTATTTT
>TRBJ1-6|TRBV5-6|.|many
CASSLVGESQVSPLHF
TGTGCCAGCAGCTTGGTCGGCGAAAGTCAGGTCTCACCCCTCCACTTT
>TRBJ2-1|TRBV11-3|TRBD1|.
CANSIQDRGRDEQFF
TGTGCCAACTCTATACAGGACAGGGGGCGAGATGAGCAGTTCTTC
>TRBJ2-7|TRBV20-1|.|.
CSARAENYEQYF
TGCAGTGCTAGGGCGGAGAACTACGAGCAGTACTTC
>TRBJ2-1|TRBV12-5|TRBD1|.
CASGLLAGTGIYSEQFF
TGTGCTAGTGGTTTGTTGGCCGGGACAGGAATTTACAGTGAGCAGTTCTTC
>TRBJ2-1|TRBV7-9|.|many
CASSLEGTRVAEQFF
TGTGCCAGCAGCTTAGAGGGCACTAGGGTCGCCGAGCAGTTCTTC
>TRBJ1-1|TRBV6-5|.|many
CASSYLGPGQLGEAFF
TGTGCCAGCAGTTACTTGGGACCCGGACAATTAGGTGAAGCTTTCTTT
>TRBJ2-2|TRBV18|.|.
CASSPPSGRFGELFF
TGTGCCAGCTCACCACCGTCGGGAAGGTTCGGGGAGCTGTTTTTT
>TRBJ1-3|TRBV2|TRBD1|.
CASRPGQYSEGNTIYF
TGTGCCAGCAGACCGGGACAGTACTCTGAAGGAAACACCATATATTTT
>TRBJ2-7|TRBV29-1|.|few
CSVEGRTGYEQYF
TGCAGCGTTGAAGGTAGGACGGGTTACGAGCAGTACTTC
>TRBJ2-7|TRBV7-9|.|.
CASSFSTRPPEQYF
TGTGCCAGCAGCTTCAGCACACGTCCTCCCGAGCAGTACTTC
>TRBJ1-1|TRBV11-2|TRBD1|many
CASSLRDRGVNTEAFF
TGTGCCAGCAGCTTAAGGGACAGGGGAGTGAACACTGAAGCTTTCTTT
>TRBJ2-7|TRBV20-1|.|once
CSARGGQFYEQYF
TGCAGTGCTAGAGGGGGGCAGTTCTACGAGCAGTACTTC
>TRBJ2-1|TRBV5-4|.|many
CASSFDGGGVEQFF
TGTGCCAGCAGCTTTGACGGCGGGGGCGTTGAGCAGTTCTTC
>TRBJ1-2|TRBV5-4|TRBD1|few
CASSFPGTGAYGYTF
TGTGCCAGCAGCTTCCCCGGGACAGGAGCCTATGGCTACACCTTC
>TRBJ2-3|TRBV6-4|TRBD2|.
CASSGAVVRGNTDTQYF
TGTGCCAGCAGTGGCGCGGTCGTGCGGGGGAACACAGATACGCAGTATTTT
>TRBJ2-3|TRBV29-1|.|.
CSVEWGWGADTQYF
TGCAGCGTTGAATGGGGTTGGGGGGCAGATACGCAGTATTTT
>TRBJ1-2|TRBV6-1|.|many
CASNLYGYTF
TGTGCCAGCAACCTTTATGGCTACACCTTC
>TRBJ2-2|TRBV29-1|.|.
CGGSLQGTTGELFF
TGCGGAGGTTCGCTGCAGGGCACCACCGGGGAGCTGTTTTTT
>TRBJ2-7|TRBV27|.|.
CASSVRLSTYEQYF
TGTGCCAGCAGTGTAAGACTGAGCACCTACGAGCAGTACTTC
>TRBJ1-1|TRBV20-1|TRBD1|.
CSATGGTEAFF
TGCAGTGCTACAGGGGGCACTGAAGCTTTCTTT
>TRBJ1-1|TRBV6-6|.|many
CAVGGEAFF
TGTGCTGTAGGGGGTGAAGCTTTCTTT
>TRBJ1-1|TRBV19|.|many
CASSIGRNTEAFF
TGTGCCAGTAGTATCGGCAGGAACACTGAAGCTTTCTTT